Below are 24 T cell receptor beta chains sequenced from a single sample in a study of technical replicates of blood from a handful of donors. Profiling relied on immunoSEQ multiplex PCR, and the TCRdb table lists in-frame clones only, not all of them. The data show 60,000 to 90,000 clones, with approximately 96% seen just once and around 0.3% held by the top ten. The specimen sequenced was T cells isolated from PBMCs. The receptors stem from a human donor in good health.

This chain connects TRBV27 to TRBJ2-1; weak D call: TRBD2 (6 bases). This CDR3 has 14 residues. V gave up 4 bases and J gave up 2 bases, with 9 bases separating them. Germline CDR1 is MNHEY and CDR2 is SMNVEV (reference sequence). The CDR3 DNA reads TGTGCCAGCAGTTCCGGGACTCCCTACAATGAGCAGTTCTTC. Translation gives CASSSGTPYNEQFF.

The gene calls are TRBV7-6 and TRBJ2-3; D might be TRBD1 (6 bases). Germline values: CDR1 SGHVS, CDR2 FNYEAQ. The germline V and J ends were trimmed by 5 bases and 1 base, with 13 bases remaining between them. The CDR3 has 15 amino acids. The CDR3 DNA reads as TGTGCCAGCAGCCGTACAGGGATGGGCACAGATACGCAGTATTTT. Its protein is CASSRTGMGTDTQYF.

The V gene is TRBV9, the J gene TRBJ2-1; weak D call: TRBD2 (6 bases). The CDR3 is made up of 12 amino acids. CDR1 is SGDLS and CDR2 is YYNGEE in the germline V gene. V dropped 0 bases and J dropped 8 bases, with 6 bases sitting between them. The CDR3 nucleotides are TGTGCCAGCAGCGTAGAGCGGGATGAGCAGTTCTTC. Its protein is CASSVERDEQFF.

V and J are TRBV4-1 and TRBJ1-2; 9 bases fit TRBD1. CDR3 length equals 15 residues. With V trimmed by 2 bases and J by 5 bases, 6 bases remained unmatched. Germline V gives CDR1 MGHRA, CDR2 YSYEKL. The CDR3 loop is CASSQPNRGQYGYTF. The CDR3 DNA follows: TGCGCCAGCAGCCAACCGAACAGGGGGCAATATGGCTACACCTTC.

The gene calls are TRBV6-6 and TRBJ1-3; D gene uncertain. From germline, CDR1 is MNHNY and CDR2 SVGAGI (reference sequence). The CDR3 runs to 15 residues. V was clipped by 2 bases and J by 3 bases, with 11 bases between them. The CDR3 sequence: CASSYAVGSGNTIYF. In DNA, the CDR3 is TGTGCCAGCAGTTACGCCGTCGGTAGTGGAAACACCATATATTTT.

The genes are TRBV10-3 and TRBJ2-1; 11 nucleotides line up with TRBD2. Germline assignment: CDR1 ENHRY and CDR2 SYGVKD. The CDR3 consists of 14 residues. V was clipped by 9 bases and J by 2 bases; unmatched bases: 3. CDR3 nucleotide sequence: TGTGCCATAACTAGCGGGAGAACCTACAATGAGCAGTTCTTC. Encoded protein: CAITSGRTYNEQFF.

V and J are TRBV13 and TRBJ2-7; maybe TRBD1 (6 bases). This CDR3 is built from 16 residues. CDR1 is PRHDT and CDR2 is FYEKMQ in the germline V gene (reference sequence). Trimming shortened V by 4 bases and J by 1 base, and 17 bases separated the two germline ends. The CDR3 loop is CASSSRQVQPSYEQYF. The CDR3 DNA reads as TGTGCCAGCAGCTCCCGACAGGTCCAACCTTCCTACGAGCAGTACTTC. Supplemented by reference TRBV13 and TRBJ2-7, the full variable domain reads AAGVIQSPRHLIKEKRETATLKCYPIPRHDTVYWYQQGPGQDPQFLISFYEKMQSDKGSIPDRFSAQQFSDYHSELNMSSLELGDSALYFCASSSRQVQPSYEQYFGPGTRLTVT.

V is TRBV2 and J is TRBJ1-2; the D is unclear. Germline loops: CDR1 SNHLY, CDR2 FYNNEI. The CDR3 covers 13 residues. Between the trimmed V and J ends, which lost 5 bases and 1 base, there was a span of 8 bases. CDR3 bases: TGTGCCAGCAGTATACGAGTTAACTATGGCTACACCTTC. This encodes CASSIRVNYGYTF.

V and J are TRBV28 and TRBJ2-7, with D possibly TRBD1 on 6 matching bases. V was clipped by 3 bases and J by 2 bases, with 23 bases between them. The CDR3 is 18 residues long. CDR1 MDHEN and CDR2 SYDVKM come from the germline V gene. Here the CDR3 reads CASSFPSQTGVATYEQYF. CDR3 in DNA: TGTGCCAGCAGTTTCCCGAGCCAGACAGGAGTTGCCACCTACGAGCAGTACTTC.

A single count supports this clone. The chain combines TRBV19 with TRBJ2-1; 10 nucleotides agree with TRBD1. Germline V gives CDR1 LNHDA, CDR2 SQIVND (reference sequence). The V and J ends lost 5 bases and 9 bases, in that order; junction bases with no gene match: 7. This CDR3 spans 14 amino acids. The CDR3 reads CASSHGTGASEQFF. For the CDR3, the DNA is TGTGCCAGTAGTCACGGGACAGGGGCCAGTGAGCAGTTCTTC.

The rearrangement joins TRBV27 to TRBJ1-5; the D gene is possibly TRBD1 (5 bases). Trimming took off 3 bases at V and 6 bases at J, with 9 bases between the two ends. Germline CDR1 MNHEY, CDR2 SMNVEV (reference sequence). The CDR3 consists of 13 residues. CDR3 DNA sequence: TGTGCCAGCAGTTTCAGGGAAGGTCAGCCCCAGCATTTT. Translating gives CASSFREGQPQHF.

The J gene is TRBJ1-1, the V gene TRBV7-2, with 7 positions matching TRBD1. The CDR3 has 15 residues. Per the germline V gene, CDR1 is SGHTA and CDR2 is FQGNSA. The V and J ends lost 3 bases and 2 bases, in that order; junction bases with no gene match: 6. Written as DNA, the CDR3 is TGTGCCAGCAGCTTTTCCGGGACAGATAACACTGAAGCTTTCTTT. Its protein is CASSFSGTDNTEAFF.

The chain uses TRBV21-1 and TRBJ2-7; TRBD2 reflects the table's D call only, with no check against the DNA. TRBV21-1 is marked as a pseudogene. The CDR3 has 13 amino acids. CDR3 bases: TGTGCCAGCAGCAAGAGATACTCCTACGAGCAGTACTTC. It codes for CASSKRYSYEQYF.

V and J are TRBV11-3 and TRBJ2-1; D gene uncertain. V lost 4 bases, J lost 7 bases, and 17 bases lay in between. CDR3 length: 15 amino acids. Looked up from germline, CDR1 is SGHNT and CDR2 is YENEEA. CDR3 nucleotide sequence: TGTGCCAGCAGCTCTCGTAGAGCGAGCGAAAATGAGCAGTTCTTC. Protein: CASSSRRASENEQFF.

The table lists this clone with a count of one. J is TRBJ2-1 and V is TRBV6-6; D perhaps matches TRBD1 (5 bases). V lost 6 bases and J 0 bases, leaving 9 bases between the germline ends. Germline CDR1 MNHNY, CDR2 SVGAGI (reference sequence). The CDR3 sequence is 14 residues long. The CDR3 region is CASSYRGSYNEQFF. The CDR3 region has the DNA TGTGCCAGCAGCTATAGGGGCTCCTACAATGAGCAGTTCTTC.

This rearrangement joins TRBV27 to TRBJ2-1; D may be TRBD1 (5 bases). The CDR3 has 14 residues. Germline V lookup: CDR1 MNHEY, CDR2 SMNVEV (reference sequence). V was cut by 7 bases and J by 9 bases, with 19 bases left in between. The CDR3 nucleotides are TGTGCCAGCACCTGCGCGCTACAGGAGTTTGAGCAGTTCTTC. This gives the protein CASTCALQEFEQFF.

This chain joins TRBV7-9 and TRBJ2-7; D is perhaps TRBD2 (5 bases). Trimming removed 1 base from V and 2 bases from J, with 12 bases in between. CDR1 and CDR2 from the germline V gene are SEHNR and FQNEAQ (reference sequence). The CDR3 has 15 amino acids. CDR3 in DNA: TGTGCCAGCAGCTTAGTCCGGGGAGAAACCTACGAGCAGTACTTC. Translating gives CASSLVRGETYEQYF.

The chain links TRBV11-2 to TRBJ1-1; weak D call: TRBD1 (5 bases). Germline assignment: CDR1 SGHAT and CDR2 FQNNGV. The CDR3 has 19 residues. Trimming shortened V by 8 bases and J by 1 base, and 29 bases separated the two germline ends. CDR3 region: CASALPLLQDGFGNTEAFF. CDR3 nucleotide sequence: TGTGCCAGCGCCCTTCCTCTCTTACAGGACGGGTTTGGGAACACTGAAGCTTTCTTT.

The chain recombines TRBV28 with TRBJ2-7, with D tentatively TRBD1 (10 bases). The V end was cut by 3 bases, the J end by 1 base, with 31 bases between. Germline-derived CDR1 and CDR2 are MDHEN and SYDVKM. The CDR3 length is 21 residues. CDR3 nucleotides: TGTGCCAGCAGTTTTGGATGGACAGGGGGTCCGACTAGCGGCCAGTCCTACGAGCAGTACTTC. Translation gives CASSFGWTGGPTSGQSYEQYF.

The sample holds one count of this clone. V usage is TRBV6-1 and J usage is TRBJ1-2; D not resolved. The CDR3 length is 13 residues. Germline V gene lookup returns CDR1 MNHNS and CDR2 SASEGT. The V end lost 5 bases, the J end lost 1 base, and 8 bases lay between the germline ends. The CDR3 sequence: CASSLNYNYGYTF. For the CDR3, the DNA is TGTGCCAGCAGTCTCAACTATAACTATGGCTACACCTTC.

The rearrangement joins TRBV2 to TRBJ2-7; D may be TRBD1 (6 bases). Deletions cut 6 bases from V and 3 bases from J, with 9 bases between. CDR1 and CDR2 from the germline V gene are SNHLY and FYNNEI. The CDR3 spans 12 residues. The CDR3 reads CASSADSYEQYF. CDR3 bases: TGTGCCAGCAGCGCGGACAGCTACGAGCAGTACTTC.

The chain carries TRBV27 and TRBJ2-1; 13 bases are shared with TRBD2. V was clipped by 5 bases and J by 2 bases; unmatched bases: 6. The germline V gene encodes CDR1 MNHEY and CDR2 SMNVEV (reference sequence). CDR3 length: 17 residues. CDR3 nucleotide sequence: TGTGCCAGCAGTGAACTAGCGGGAGGGGGCGCCTACAATGAGCAGTTCTTC. Protein product: CASSELAGGGAYNEQFF.

The CDR3 reads CASSEAGPGVTEAFF. The CDR3 region has the DNA TGTGCCAGCAGTGAAGCGGGACCGGGAGTCACTGAAGCTTTCTTT. The V call is TRBV6-1, the J call TRBJ1-1, with TRBD1 as a possible D gene (5 bases). Trimming removed 0 bases at V and 4 bases at J, with 12 bases between. Germline-derived CDR1 and CDR2 are MNHNS and SASEGT. CDR3 size: 15 residues.

The CDR3 here is CASSLDRRNTGELFF. DNA for the CDR3: TGTGCCAGCAGCTTGGATCGCAGGAACACCGGGGAGCTGTTTTTT. The chain is built from TRBV5-4 and TRBJ2-2; D ambiguous. V dropped 0 bases and J dropped 1 base, with 7 bases sitting between them. The length of the CDR3 is 15 residues. Germline CDR1 SGHNT, CDR2 YYREEE (reference sequence).